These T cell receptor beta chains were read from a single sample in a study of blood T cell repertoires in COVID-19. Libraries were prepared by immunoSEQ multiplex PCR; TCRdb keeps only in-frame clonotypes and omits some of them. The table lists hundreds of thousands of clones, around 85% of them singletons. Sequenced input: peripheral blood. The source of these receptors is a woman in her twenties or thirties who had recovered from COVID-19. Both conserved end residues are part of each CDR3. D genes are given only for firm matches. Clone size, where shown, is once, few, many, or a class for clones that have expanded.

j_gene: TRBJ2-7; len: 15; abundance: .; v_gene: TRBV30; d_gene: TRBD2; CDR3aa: CAWSREGGRVYEQYF; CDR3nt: TGTGCCTGGAGTCGGGAGGGGGGAAGAGTTTACGAGCAGTACTTC
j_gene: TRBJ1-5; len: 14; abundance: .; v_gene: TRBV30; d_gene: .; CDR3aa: CAWGKTDFNQPQHF; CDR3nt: TGTGCCTGGGGAAAGACAGACTTTAATCAGCCCCAGCATTTT
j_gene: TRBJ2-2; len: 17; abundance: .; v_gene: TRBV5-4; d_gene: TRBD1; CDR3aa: CASSLGSTGVSTGELFF; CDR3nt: TGTGCCAGCAGCTTGGGTTCGACAGGGGTGTCCACCGGGGAGCTGTTTTTT
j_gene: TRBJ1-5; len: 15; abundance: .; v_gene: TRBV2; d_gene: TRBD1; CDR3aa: CASTGTGAINQPQHF; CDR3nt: TGTGCCAGCACCGGGACAGGCGCTATCAATCAGCCCCAGCATTTT
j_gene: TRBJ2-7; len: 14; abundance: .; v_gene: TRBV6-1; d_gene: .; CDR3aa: CASSEYGDNYEQYF; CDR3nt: TGTGCCAGCAGTGAATATGGGGACAACTACGAGCAGTACTTC
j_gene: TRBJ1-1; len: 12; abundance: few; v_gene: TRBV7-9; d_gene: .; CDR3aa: CASSEQGTEAFF; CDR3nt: TGTGCCAGCAGCGAACAGGGTACTGAAGCTTTCTTT
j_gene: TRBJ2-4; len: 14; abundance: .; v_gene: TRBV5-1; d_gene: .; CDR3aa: CASSPNGAKNIQYF; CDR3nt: TGCGCCAGCAGCCCGAACGGGGCCAAAAACATTCAGTACTTC
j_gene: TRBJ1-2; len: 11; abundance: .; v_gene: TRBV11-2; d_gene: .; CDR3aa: CASSLGAGYTF; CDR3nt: TGTGCCAGCAGCTTGGGGGCCGGCTACACCTTC
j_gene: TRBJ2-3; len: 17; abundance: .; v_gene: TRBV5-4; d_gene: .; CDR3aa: CASSLTPVERRTDTQYF; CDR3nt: TGTGCCAGCAGCTTGACCCCCGTCGAGCGCCGCACAGATACGCAGTATTTT
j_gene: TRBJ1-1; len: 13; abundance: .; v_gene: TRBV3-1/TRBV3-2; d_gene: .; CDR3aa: CASSHAGAPEAFF; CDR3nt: TGTGCCAGCTCCCATGCAGGGGCCCCTGAAGCTTTCTTT
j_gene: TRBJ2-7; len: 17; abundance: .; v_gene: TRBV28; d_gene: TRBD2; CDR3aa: CASSSNTPSGFSYEQYF; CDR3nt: TGTGCCAGCAGCTCAAATACTCCTAGCGGATTCTCCTACGAGCAGTACTTC
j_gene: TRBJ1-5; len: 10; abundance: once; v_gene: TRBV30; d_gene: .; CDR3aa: CLGEDQPQHF; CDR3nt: TGTCTGGGTGAGGATCAGCCCCAGCATTTT
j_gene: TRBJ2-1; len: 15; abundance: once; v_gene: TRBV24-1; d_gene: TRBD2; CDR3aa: CATRSGRSGYNEQFF; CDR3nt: TGTGCCACCAGGAGCGGGAGATCGGGCTACAATGAGCAGTTCTTC
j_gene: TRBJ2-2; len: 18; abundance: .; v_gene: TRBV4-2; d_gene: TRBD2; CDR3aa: CASSQGPSGRAGTGELFF; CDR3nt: TGTGCCAGCAGCCAAGGGCCTAGCGGGAGGGCCGGTACCGGGGAGCTGTTTTTT
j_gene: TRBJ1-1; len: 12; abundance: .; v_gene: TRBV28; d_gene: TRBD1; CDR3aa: CAIDRVNTEAFF; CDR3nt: TGTGCCATCGACAGGGTGAACACTGAAGCTTTCTTT
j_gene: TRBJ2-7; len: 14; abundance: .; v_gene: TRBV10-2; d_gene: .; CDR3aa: CASSGTGSSYEQYF; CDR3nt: TGCGCCAGCAGCGGGACTGGAAGCTCCTACGAGCAGTACTTC
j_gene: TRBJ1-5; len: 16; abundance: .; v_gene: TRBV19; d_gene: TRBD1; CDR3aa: CASSPGQGGSNQPQHF; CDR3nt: TGTGCCAGTAGTCCAGGACAGGGAGGTAGCAATCAGCCCCAGCATTTT
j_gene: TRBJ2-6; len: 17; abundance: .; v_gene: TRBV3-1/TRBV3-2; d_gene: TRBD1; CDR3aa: CASRTTGLKTGANVLTF; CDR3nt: TGTGCCAGCAGGACGACAGGGTTGAAAACTGGGGCCAACGTCCTGACTTTC
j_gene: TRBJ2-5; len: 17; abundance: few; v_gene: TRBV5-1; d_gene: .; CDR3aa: CASSLKRSGIDQETQYF; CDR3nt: TGCGCCAGCAGCTTGAAAAGGTCAGGGATCGATCAAGAGACCCAGTACTTC
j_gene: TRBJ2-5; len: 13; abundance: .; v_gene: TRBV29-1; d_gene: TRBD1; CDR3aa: CSAGQGYQETQYF; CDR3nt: TGCAGTGCGGGACAGGGGTACCAAGAGACCCAGTACTTC
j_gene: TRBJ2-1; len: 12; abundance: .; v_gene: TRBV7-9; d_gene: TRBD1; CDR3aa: CASSGDRDEQFF; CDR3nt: TGTGCCAGCAGCGGCGACAGGGATGAGCAGTTCTTC
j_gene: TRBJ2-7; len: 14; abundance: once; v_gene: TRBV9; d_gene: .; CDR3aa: CASSARDNSYEQYF; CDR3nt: TGTGCCAGCAGCGCCCGGGACAATTCCTACGAGCAGTACTTC
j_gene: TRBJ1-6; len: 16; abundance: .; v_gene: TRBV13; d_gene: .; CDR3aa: CASSDGGSSYNSPLHF; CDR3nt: TGTGCCAGCAGCGATGGGGGGAGCTCCTATAATTCACCCCTCCACTTT
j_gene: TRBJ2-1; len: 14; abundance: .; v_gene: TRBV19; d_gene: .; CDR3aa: CASSPGLSYNEQFF; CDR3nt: TGTGCCAGTAGCCCGGGACTGTCTTACAATGAGCAGTTCTTC
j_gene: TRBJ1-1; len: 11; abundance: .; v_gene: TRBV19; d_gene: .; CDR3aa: CASSQGFGAFF; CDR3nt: TGTGCCAGTAGTCAGGGTTTCGGGGCTTTCTTT
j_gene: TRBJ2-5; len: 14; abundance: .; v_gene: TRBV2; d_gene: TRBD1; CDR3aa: CASSGPGGLETQYF; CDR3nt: TGTGCCAGCAGTGGCCCAGGGGGCTTGGAGACCCAGTACTTC
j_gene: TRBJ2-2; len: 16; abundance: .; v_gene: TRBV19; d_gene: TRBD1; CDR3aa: CASKIDRAVDTGELFF; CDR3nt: TGTGCCAGTAAAATAGACAGGGCCGTCGACACCGGGGAGCTGTTTTTT
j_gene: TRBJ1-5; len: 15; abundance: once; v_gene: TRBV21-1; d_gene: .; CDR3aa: CASSGPGWSNQPQHF; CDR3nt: TGTGCCAGCAGCGGCCCAGGGTGGAGCAATCAGCCCCAGCATTTT
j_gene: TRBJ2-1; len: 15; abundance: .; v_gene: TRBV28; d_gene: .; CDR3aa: CASSNSGNSYNEQFF; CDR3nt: TGTGCCAGCAGCAATAGCGGAAACTCCTACAATGAGCAGTTCTTC
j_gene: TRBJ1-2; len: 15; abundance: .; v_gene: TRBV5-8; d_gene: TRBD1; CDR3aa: CASSFDQGDSYGYTF; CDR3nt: TGTGCCAGCAGCTTCGATCAGGGGGATTCCTATGGCTACACCTTC
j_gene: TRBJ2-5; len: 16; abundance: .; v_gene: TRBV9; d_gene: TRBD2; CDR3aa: CASSSGLAGGQETQYF; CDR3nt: TGTGCCAGCAGCTCCGGACTAGCGGGAGGGCAAGAGACCCAGTACTTC